The rows below give T cell receptor beta chains drawn from one sample of a study of a mutant IDH1 vaccine in newly diagnosed glioma. No cognate antigen is known for these TCRs. Profiled with immunoSEQ multiplex PCR; TCRdb holds only in-frame clones, not every one. The table has tens of thousands of clones, about 81% seen once; the top ten hold 7.4%. This specimen consisted of PBMCs, obtained from a glioma patient whose treatment included an IDH1 peptide vaccine. These TCRs come from a woman in her fifties or sixties with glioma. Both conserved end residues are part of each CDR3. D genes are given only for firm matches. Some rows mark clone size as missing; the rest say once, few, many or name a class of expanded clone.

j_gene: TRBJ2-7; d_gene: TRBD2; v_gene: TRBV28; abundance: NA; CDR3aa: CAAWDSGGTQQYF; CDR3nt: TGTGCCGCATGGGATAGCGGGGGGACCCAGCAGTACTTC
j_gene: TRBJ2-7; d_gene: NA; v_gene: TRBV10-3; abundance: NA; CDR3aa: CAISESGGEIFYEQYF; CDR3nt: TGTGCCATCAGTGAGTCGGGGGGCGAGATTTTCTACGAGCAGTACTTC
j_gene: TRBJ2-1; d_gene: NA; v_gene: TRBV18; abundance: NA; CDR3aa: CASSPRDKGRNEQFF; CDR3nt: TGTGCCAGCTCACCACGGGACAAGGGGCGTAATGAGCAGTTCTTC
j_gene: TRBJ1-6; d_gene: NA; v_gene: TRBV25-1; abundance: NA; CDR3aa: CASSDYNSPLHF; CDR3nt: TGTGCCAGCAGTGACTATAATTCACCCCTCCACTTT
j_gene: TRBJ2-5; d_gene: TRBD2; v_gene: TRBV7-9; abundance: once; CDR3aa: CASSRSPRLAGGLETQYF; CDR3nt: TGTGCCAGCAGCCGAAGCCCCCGACTAGCGGGGGGGCTAGAGACCCAGTACTTC
j_gene: TRBJ2-5; d_gene: NA; v_gene: TRBV4-2; abundance: NA; CDR3aa: CASSQDGLLQETQYF; CDR3nt: TGTGCCAGCAGCCAAGATGGACTCCTCCAAGAGACCCAGTACTTC
j_gene: TRBJ2-1; d_gene: NA; v_gene: TRBV6-1; abundance: NA; CDR3aa: CATNEDLTNNNEQFF; CDR3nt: TGTGCCACCAACGAGGATTTAACCAACAACAATGAGCAGTTCTTC
j_gene: TRBJ2-7; d_gene: NA; v_gene: TRBV9; abundance: once; CDR3aa: CASSVWDGAYEQYF; CDR3nt: TGTGCCAGCAGCGTTTGGGACGGAGCCTACGAGCAGTACTTC
j_gene: TRBJ1-2; d_gene: TRBD1; v_gene: TRBV19; abundance: NA; CDR3aa: CASKGASLSGYTF; CDR3nt: TGTGCCAGTAAGGGGGCGAGCTTGTCTGGCTACACCTTC
j_gene: TRBJ2-7; d_gene: NA; v_gene: TRBV19; abundance: NA; CDR3aa: CASSIASNYEQYF; CDR3nt: TGTGCCAGTAGTATAGCTAGCAATTACGAGCAGTACTTC
j_gene: TRBJ1-1; d_gene: TRBD1; v_gene: TRBV5-1; abundance: NA; CDR3aa: CASSLNQGAGTEAFF; CDR3nt: TGCGCCAGCAGCTTGAATCAGGGGGCAGGCACTGAAGCTTTCTTT
j_gene: TRBJ1-3; d_gene: NA; v_gene: TRBV6-5; abundance: NA; CDR3aa: CASRNGDTIYF; CDR3nt: TGTGCCAGCCGCAACGGGGACACCATATATTTT
j_gene: TRBJ2-4; d_gene: NA; v_gene: TRBV15; abundance: NA; CDR3aa: CATSSGPTNIQYF; CDR3nt: TGTGCCACCAGCAGCGGGCCGACAAACATTCAGTACTTC
j_gene: TRBJ2-6; d_gene: NA; v_gene: TRBV19; abundance: NA; CDR3aa: CASSTYRSSGANVLTF; CDR3nt: TGTGCCAGTAGTACCTATCGAAGCTCTGGGGCCAACGTCCTGACTTTC
j_gene: TRBJ2-1; d_gene: TRBD2; v_gene: TRBV5-1; abundance: NA; CDR3aa: CASSLADSYNEQFF; CDR3nt: TGCGCCAGCAGCCTAGCGGACTCCTACAATGAGCAGTTCTTC
j_gene: TRBJ2-2; d_gene: NA; v_gene: TRBV4-2; abundance: NA; CDR3aa: CASSSTGELFF; CDR3nt: TGTGCCAGCAGTTCAACCGGGGAGCTGTTTTTT
j_gene: TRBJ2-1; d_gene: NA; v_gene: TRBV7-6; abundance: NA; CDR3aa: CASSLGEINEQFF; CDR3nt: TGTGCCAGCAGCTTAGGGGAGATCAATGAGCAGTTCTTC